These T cell receptor beta chains were read from a single sample in a study of OX40 agonist ivuxolimab in advanced cancers. Sequencing used immunoSEQ multiplex PCR; TCRdb keeps in-frame clones, though not all of them. The sample consists of 55,000 to 60,000 clones, approximately 86% of them appearing once. The starting material was CD4+ or CD8+ T cells sorted from blood, obtained in a trial of the OX40 agonist ivuxolimab. These receptors all come from an adult with an advanced solid tumor such as melanoma, head and neck, liver or kidney cancer. Both conserved end residues are part of each CDR3. D genes are given only for firm matches. Only part of the rows carry a size: once, few, many, or a class if the clone is expanded.

V gene	clone size	J gene	D gene	CDR3 DNA	CDR3 protein
TRBV6-1	NA	TRBJ2-3	NA	TGTGCCAGCAGTGTGTCAGGAGTAGATACGCAGTATTTT	CASSVSGVDTQYF
TRBV30	NA	TRBJ1-3	NA	TGTGCCTGGAGAAGCGGGCTAGGCACCATATATTTT	CAWRSGLGTIYF
TRBV6-5	few	TRBJ1-1	NA	TGTGCCAGCAGTTATAGGGGGGCTGAAGCTTTCTTT	CASSYRGAEAFF
TRBV5-1	once	TRBJ1-1	NA	TGCGCCAGCAGCTTTTATCCAGGGGCCATGGGCACTGAAGCTTTCTTT	CASSFYPGAMGTEAFF
TRBV5-1	NA	TRBJ2-5	TRBD2	TGCGCCAGCAGCCCCGGAGGACTAGCGGGACAAGAGACCCAGTACTTC	CASSPGGLAGQETQYF
TRBV5-1	NA	TRBJ2-5	TRBD2	TGCGCCAGCAGAAGGAGGGGGGCGGGAGGGCAAGAGACCCAGTACTTC	CASRRRGAGGQETQYF
TRBV9	once	TRBJ1-3	NA	TGTGCCAGCAGCGCCCTGGGTCTCTCTGGAAACACCATATATTTT	CASSALGLSGNTIYF
TRBV7-2	NA	TRBJ2-3	NA	TGTGCCAGCGGGGAGGGGGGGATAGATACGCAGTATTTT	CASGEGGIDTQYF
TRBV5-1	NA	TRBJ2-7	TRBD2	TGCGCCAGCAGTTATCTAGCGGGGGACACCTACGAGCAGTACTTC	CASSYLAGDTYEQYF
TRBV7-2	NA	TRBJ2-4	NA	TGTGCCAGCAGCCCAGAGCGACCTAGGGGTTTTGACATTCAGTACTTC	CASSPERPRGFDIQYF
TRBV5-1	NA	TRBJ2-3	TRBD2	TGCGCCAGCAACCCACTAGCGGGCACAGATACGCAGTATTTT	CASNPLAGTDTQYF
TRBV9	NA	TRBJ2-2	NA	TGTGCCAGCAGCGTAGAGTCGCCCCCAAACACCGGGGAGCTGTTTTTT	CASSVESPPNTGELFF
TRBV18	NA	TRBJ2-3	TRBD2	TGTGCCAGCTTCGCCGGGGGGACAGATACGCAGTATTTT	CASFAGGTDTQYF
TRBV14	NA	TRBJ2-3	NA	TGTGCCAGCAGCCAAGATCGGTTGTGGGCCTACACAGATACGCAGTATTTT	CASSQDRLWAYTDTQYF
TRBV10-3	NA	TRBJ1-2	TRBD1	TGTGCCATCAGCGATGGACAGGCAGACGCTAACTATGGCTACACCTTC	CAISDGQADANYGYTF
TRBV5-6	NA	TRBJ2-1	NA	TGTGCCAGCAGCTCGTACAATGAGCAGTTCTTC	CASSSYNEQFF
TRBV18	NA	TRBJ1-5	NA	TGTGCCAGCATGGAAAGGGGGGATCAGCCCCAGCATTTT	CASMERGDQPQHF